Listed here are 19 T cell receptor beta chains from one sample, sequenced in a study of T cells in Graves' hyperthyroidism and ophthalmopathy. Regions amplified from RNA transcripts were the TCR beta CDR3 regions. A first-round RT-PCR of the TCR CDR3 used the HTBI primer set. TCRdb fed the multiplex PCR reads into MiXCR, producing one record per CDR3 protein. The sample has hundreds of thousands of distinct CDR3 sequences; approximately 16% are singletons. Sequencing used blood. The source is a woman aged 18-29 years with Graves' hyperthyroidism.

This clonotype was seen at least ten times. This sequence joins TRBV11-3 and TRBJ2-7; the match to TRBD2 covers 8 bases. The CDR3 extends over 14 amino acids. V shed 8 bases and J 2 bases; nucleotides not matched to a gene: 8. Germline V gene sequence: CDR1 SGHNT, CDR2 YENEEA. CDR3 region: CASRGGGGTYEQYF. Written as DNA, the CDR3 is TGTGCCAGCCGGGGGGGTGGGGGGACCTACGAGCAGTACTTC.

This chain uses TRBV6-1 with TRBJ2-2; D may match TRBD1 or TRBD2 (5 bases each). This CDR3 has 17 amino acids. The V end was cut by 0 bases, the J end by 4 bases, with 15 bases between. CDR1 is MNHNS, CDR2 SASEGT, per germline. DNA of the CDR3: TGTGCCAGCAGTGAAGCCCTGTACGGGGCGAGCACCGGGGAGCTGTTTTTT. Protein sequence: CASSEALYGASTGELFF.

This clonotype was observed at least ten times. The chain couples TRBV10-2 to TRBJ1-1, with D unclear. With 3 bases removed from V and 1 base from J, the gap between germline ends came to 6 bases. CDR1 and CDR2 from the germline V gene are WSHSY and SAAADI. The CDR3 extends over 13 amino acids. The CDR3 DNA reads TGCGCCAGCAGTGATTCAGGGAACACTGAAGCTTTCTTT. It specifies CASSDSGNTEAFF.

Remarks on this clonotype: A much larger clone is a single base away; this may be a read error. The chain employs TRBV6-1 and TRBJ1-3; 7 bases agree with TRBD1. The V segment lost 6 bases and the J segment 0 bases; nucleotides outside the gene matches: 5. The CDR3 spans 15 residues. The germline gives CDR1 MNHNS, CDR2 SASEGT. The CDR3 DNA follows: TGTGCCAGCAGCAGGGGACAGAACTCTGGAAACACCATATATTTT. This gives the protein CASSRGQNSGNTIYF.

This clonotype has ten or more counts. This chain joins TRBV12-3 or TRBV12-4 and TRBJ1-2; 10 bases agree with TRBD1. The CDR3 has 14 amino acids. After removal of 2 bases from V and 6 bases from J, the junction contained 3 bases not matched to a gene. Here the CDR3 reads CASSLFDRGHGYTF. CDR3 DNA sequence: TGTGCCAGCAGTTTATTCGACAGGGGGCATGGCTACACCTTC.

This clonotype was seen repeatedly, ten times or more. The chain is built from TRBV6-4 and TRBJ2-3; TRBD2 aligns across 10 bases. J was trimmed by 3 bases and V by 3 bases; bases with no gene match: 3. CDR1 is MRHNA, CDR2 SNTAGT, per germline. The CDR3 is 15 residues long. CDR3 sequence (DNA): TGTGCCAGCAGTGAAACTAGCGGGGAGACAGATACGCAGTATTTT. This encodes CASSETSGETDTQYF.

This clonotype occurred many times. V and J are TRBV11-2 and TRBJ2-3, with 10 bases fitting TRBD2. The CDR3 loop spans 17 amino acids. Germline-derived CDR1 and CDR2 are SGHAT and FQNNGV. With 4 bases clipped from V and 4 bases from J, the junction kept 11 bases outside the gene matches. The CDR3 sequence: CASSSRESGGASDTQYF. The CDR3 DNA sequence: TGTGCCAGCAGCTCGAGAGAAAGCGGGGGGGCCTCAGATACGCAGTATTTT.

This clonotype has at least ten counts. The V and J genes are TRBV28 and TRBJ1-6; 7 bases are a match to TRBD1. In germline, CDR1 is MDHEN, CDR2 SYDVKM. V was clipped by 5 bases and J by 5 bases; unmatched bases: 6. CDR3 length: 15 residues. The CDR3 reads CASSPSGTDNSPLHF. The CDR3 DNA reads as TGTGCCAGCAGTCCCTCCGGGACAGATAATTCACCCCTCCACTTT.

This chain uses TRBV6-1 with TRBJ2-5; 8 bases are shared with TRBD2. CDR3 size: 15 residues. Trimming took 6 bases from V and 5 from J; bases not matched to a gene: 11. Germline V gene sequence: CDR1 MNHNS, CDR2 SASEGT. The CDR3 loop reads CASRRSGGKRETQYF. CDR3 sequence (DNA): TGTGCCAGCAGACGGAGCGGGGGCAAGCGGGAGACCCAGTACTTC.

Regarding this clonotype: Possible read error: a much larger clone is one base away. The V gene is TRBV11-2, the J gene TRBJ2-2, with unresolved D. V lost 2 bases and J 9 bases, leaving 7 bases between the germline ends. Germline values: CDR1 SGHAT, CDR2 FQNNGV. The CDR3 totals 12 residues. The CDR3 nucleotides are TGTGCCAGCAGCTTAATGGCCTGGGAGCTGTTTTTT. Its protein product is CASSLMAWELFF. The full variable domain, its missing parts supplied by reference TRBV11-2 and TRBJ2-2, is EAGVAQSPRYKIIEKRQSVAFWCNPISGHATLYWYQQILGQGPKLLIQFQNNGVVDDSQLPKDRFSAERLKGVDSTLKIQPAKLEDSAVYLCASSLMAWELFFGEGSRLTVL.

Ten or more counts support this clonotype. The chain couples TRBV2 to TRBJ1-4; D is uncertain. The CDR3 has 14 residues. CDR1 and CDR2 (germline): SNHLY, FYNNEI. V lost 8 bases and J lost 0, with 10 bases in between. Here the CDR3 reads CASRRTATNEKLFF. CDR3 DNA sequence: TGTGCCAGCCGAAGGACCGCAACTAATGAAAAACTGTTTTTT.

This clonotype came up many times. V is TRBV28 and J is TRBJ2-1, with 9 bases lining up with TRBD2. The V gene end was trimmed by 8 bases and the J gene end by 4 bases; junction bases not matched to a gene: 6. The CDR3 loop spans 14 amino acids. Germline V gene lookup returns CDR1 MDHEN and CDR2 SYDVKM. The CDR3 spells CASLKREVYNEQFF. The CDR3 coding sequence is TGTGCCAGCCTGAAGCGGGAGGTATACAATGAGCAGTTCTTC.

The V call is TRBV19, the J call TRBJ1-4, with D uncertain. CDR1 is LNHDA and CDR2 is SQIVND in the germline V gene (reference sequence). With 7 bases removed from V and 8 bases from J, the gap between germline ends came to 23 bases. This CDR3 region has 16 residues. CDR3 residues: CASIENGGVFGEKLFF. Here the CDR3 DNA reads TGTGCCAGTATTGAGAACGGCGGGGTGTTTGGCGAAAAACTGTTTTTT. The full variable domain, completed using reference TRBV19 and TRBJ1-4, is DGGITQSPKYLFRKEGQNVTLSCEQNLNHDAMYWYRQDPGQGLRLIYYSQIVNDFQKGDIAEGYSVSREKKESFPLTVTSAQKNPTAFYLCASIENGGVFGEKLFFGSGTQLSVL.

The sample holds many counts of this clonotype. The rearrangement joins TRBV7-9 to TRBJ2-7, with 7 bases aligning to TRBD1. The CDR3 spans 13 residues. Losses at the gene ends were 4 bases for V and 3 bases for J; bases not matched to a gene: 3. Germline V lookup: CDR1 SEHNR, CDR2 FQNEAQ (reference sequence). The DNA of the CDR3 is TGTGCCAGCAGCTCGGACAGGTTCTACGAGCAGTACTTC. Protein product: CASSSDRFYEQYF.

The table lists this clonotype with a few counts. The chain uses TRBV12-3 or TRBV12-4 and TRBJ2-4; 8 bases agree with TRBD1. CDR3 length: 16 residues. V trimming: 1 base; J trimming: 3 bases; junction bases outside the gene matches: 5. The CDR3 sequence is CASSLGQGIGKNIQYF. CDR3 DNA sequence: TGTGCCAGCAGTTTAGGACAGGGGATAGGCAAAAACATTCAGTACTTC.

At least ten counts were recorded for this clonotype. The chain joins TRBV2 to TRBJ2-3; TRBD1 agrees at 9 bases. J gave up 2 bases and V 0 bases, and 6 bases lay outside the gene matches. CDR1 and CDR2 from the germline V gene are SNHLY and FYNNEI. The CDR3 loop spans 17 amino acids. The CDR3 DNA is TGTGCCAGCAGTGAAGCGGGACAGGGAAGGTACACAGATACGCAGTATTTT. Amino acids: CASSEAGQGRYTDTQYF.

The rearrangement links TRBV2 to TRBJ2-2; D is unresolved. The CDR3 sequence is 14 residues long. Trimming removed 4 bases at V and 4 bases at J, with 10 bases between. Germline V gene data show CDR1 as SNHLY and CDR2 as FYNNEI. The CDR3 here is CASSGWTSTGELFF. In DNA form, the CDR3 reads TGTGCCAGCAGTGGTTGGACGAGCACCGGGGAGCTGTTTTTT.

This clonotype was observed at least ten times. The rearrangement uses TRBV7-2 and TRBJ1-2, with D tentatively TRBD1 (6 bases). Germline CDR1 reads SGHTA; CDR2 reads FQGNSA. The ends were cut back, 3 bases at V and 7 bases at J, with 9 bases in the middle. CDR3 size: 12 residues. CDR3 sequence: CASSLGGPGYTF. The DNA for the CDR3 is TGTGCCAGCAGCTTGGGGGGCCCTGGCTACACCTTC.

V and J are TRBV5-1 and TRBJ1-6; TRBD1 agrees at 7 bases. The germline V gene encodes CDR1 SGHRS and CDR2 YFSETQ. There are 15 residues in the CDR3. The J segment lost 7 bases and the V segment lost 3 bases, leaving 7 bases of the junction unmatched. The CDR3 nucleotides are TGCGCCAGCAGCTCCACGACAGGGCCCAATTCACCCCTCCACTTT. This encodes CASSSTTGPNSPLHF.